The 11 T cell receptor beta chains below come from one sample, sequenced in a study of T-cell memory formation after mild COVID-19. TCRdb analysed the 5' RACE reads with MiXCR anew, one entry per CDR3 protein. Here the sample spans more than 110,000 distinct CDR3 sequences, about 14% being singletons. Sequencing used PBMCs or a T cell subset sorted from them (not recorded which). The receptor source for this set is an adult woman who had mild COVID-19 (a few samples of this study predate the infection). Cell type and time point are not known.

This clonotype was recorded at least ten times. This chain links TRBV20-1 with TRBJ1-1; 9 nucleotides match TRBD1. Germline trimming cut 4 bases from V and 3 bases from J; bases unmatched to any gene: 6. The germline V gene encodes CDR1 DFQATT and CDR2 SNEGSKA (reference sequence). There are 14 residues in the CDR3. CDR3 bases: TGCAGTGCTAAGACAGGGGGTGTCGACACTGAAGCTTTCTTT. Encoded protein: CSAKTGGVDTEAFF.

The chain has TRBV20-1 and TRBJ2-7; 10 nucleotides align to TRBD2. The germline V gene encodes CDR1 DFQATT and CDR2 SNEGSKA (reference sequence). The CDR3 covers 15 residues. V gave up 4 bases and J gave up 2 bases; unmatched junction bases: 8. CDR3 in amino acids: CSANPTSGPPYEQYF. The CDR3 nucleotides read TGCAGTGCTAACCCGACTAGCGGGCCACCCTACGAGCAGTACTTC.

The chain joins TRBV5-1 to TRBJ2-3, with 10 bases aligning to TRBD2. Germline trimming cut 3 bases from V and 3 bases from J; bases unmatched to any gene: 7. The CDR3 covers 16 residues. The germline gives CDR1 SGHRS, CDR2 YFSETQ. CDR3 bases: TGCGCCAGCAGCTCCCGTACTAGCGGGGCGACAGATACGCAGTATTTT. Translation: CASSSRTSGATDTQYF.

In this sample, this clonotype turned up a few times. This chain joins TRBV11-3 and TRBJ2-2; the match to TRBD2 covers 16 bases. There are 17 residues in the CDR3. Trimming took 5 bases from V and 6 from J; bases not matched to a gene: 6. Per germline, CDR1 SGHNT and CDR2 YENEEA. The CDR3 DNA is TGTGCCAGCAGCCCGGGACTAGCGGGGGGGCCTGCCGGGGAGCTGTTTTTT. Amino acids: CASSPGLAGGPAGELFF.

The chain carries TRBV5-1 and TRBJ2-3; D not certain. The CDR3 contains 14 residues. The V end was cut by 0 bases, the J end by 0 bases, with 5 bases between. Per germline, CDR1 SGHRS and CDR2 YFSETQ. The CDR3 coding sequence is TGCGCCAGCAGCTTGGCCATAAGCACAGATACGCAGTATTTT. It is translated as CASSLAISTDTQYF.

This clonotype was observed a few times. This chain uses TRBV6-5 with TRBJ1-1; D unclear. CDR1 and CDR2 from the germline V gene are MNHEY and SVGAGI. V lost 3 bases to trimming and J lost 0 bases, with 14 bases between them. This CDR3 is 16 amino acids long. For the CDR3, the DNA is TGTGCCAGCAGTTATCAATGGTTCGGGGTGAACACTGAAGCTTTCTTT. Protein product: CASSYQWFGVNTEAFF.

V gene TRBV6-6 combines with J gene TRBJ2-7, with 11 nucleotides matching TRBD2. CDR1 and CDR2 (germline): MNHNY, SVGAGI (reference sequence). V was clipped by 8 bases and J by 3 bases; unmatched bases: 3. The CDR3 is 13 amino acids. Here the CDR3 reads CASSSGRNYEQYF. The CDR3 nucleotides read TGTGCCAGCTCTAGCGGGAGGAACTACGAGCAGTACTTC.

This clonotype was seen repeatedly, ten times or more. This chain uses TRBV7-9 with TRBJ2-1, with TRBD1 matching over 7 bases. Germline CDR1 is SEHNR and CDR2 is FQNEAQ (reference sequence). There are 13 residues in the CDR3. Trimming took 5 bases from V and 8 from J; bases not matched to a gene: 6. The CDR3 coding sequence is TGTGCCAGCAGCCCCCTCGACAGGGATGAGCAGTTCTTC. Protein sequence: CASSPLDRDEQFF.

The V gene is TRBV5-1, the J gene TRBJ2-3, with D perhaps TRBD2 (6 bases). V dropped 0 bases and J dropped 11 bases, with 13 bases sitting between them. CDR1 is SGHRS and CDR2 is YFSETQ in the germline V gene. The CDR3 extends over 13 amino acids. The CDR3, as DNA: TGCGCCAGCAGCTTGGCCGGGACTTCGAAGCAGTATTTT. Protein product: CASSLAGTSKQYF.

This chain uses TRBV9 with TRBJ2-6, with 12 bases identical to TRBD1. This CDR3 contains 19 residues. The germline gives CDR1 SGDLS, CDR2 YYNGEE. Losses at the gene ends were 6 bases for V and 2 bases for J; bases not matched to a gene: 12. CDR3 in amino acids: CASTPGTGGLATGANVLTF. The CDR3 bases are TGTGCCAGCACCCCCGGGACAGGGGGCCTCGCAACTGGGGCCAACGTCCTGACTTTC. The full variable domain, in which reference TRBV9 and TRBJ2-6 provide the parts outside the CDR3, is DSGVTQTPKHLITATGQRVTLRCSPRSGDLSVYWYQQSLDQGLQFLIQYYNGEERAKGNILERFSAQQFPDLHSELNLSSLELGDSALYFCASTPGTGGLATGANVLTFGAGSRLTVL.

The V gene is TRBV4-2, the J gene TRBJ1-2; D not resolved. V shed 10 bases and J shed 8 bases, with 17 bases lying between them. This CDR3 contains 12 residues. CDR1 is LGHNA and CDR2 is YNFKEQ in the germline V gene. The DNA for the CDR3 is TGTGCCACCGGGAGTCCCTCCGGGGGCTACACCTTC. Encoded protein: CATGSPSGGYTF.